This T cell receptor beta chain was obtained from a study of blood T cells in healthy people across ages. Healthy individuals of Caucasian origin from Russia, aged roughly 6 to 100, served as donors. Study-level findings and limits: The study regarded diversity estimates from one million T cells as underestimates.

It was with a sample-barcoded 5' primer and a J-beta primer mix that a second PCR of roughly 7 to 12 cycles was run. TCRdb re-derived calls from the 5' RACE reads in MiXCR, one entry per CDR3 protein. The sample holds about 1.8 million distinct CDR3 sequences, just under 50% seen once. CDR3 size: 14 residues. V was shortened by 4 bases and J by 1 base, with 9 bases between the two germline ends. Germline V gene sequence: CDR1 MGHRA, CDR2 YSYEKL. Turning to this clonotype: What it binds is unknown.

The chain carries TRBV4-1 and TRBJ2-3; D may correspond to TRBD1 or TRBD2 (5 bases each). Material: blood. This TCR derives from a woman in her thirties or forties in good health. CDR3 loop: CASSPWDRTDTQYF. The CDR3 DNA follows: TGCGCCAGCAGCCCTTGGGACCGCACAGATACGCAGTATTTT.